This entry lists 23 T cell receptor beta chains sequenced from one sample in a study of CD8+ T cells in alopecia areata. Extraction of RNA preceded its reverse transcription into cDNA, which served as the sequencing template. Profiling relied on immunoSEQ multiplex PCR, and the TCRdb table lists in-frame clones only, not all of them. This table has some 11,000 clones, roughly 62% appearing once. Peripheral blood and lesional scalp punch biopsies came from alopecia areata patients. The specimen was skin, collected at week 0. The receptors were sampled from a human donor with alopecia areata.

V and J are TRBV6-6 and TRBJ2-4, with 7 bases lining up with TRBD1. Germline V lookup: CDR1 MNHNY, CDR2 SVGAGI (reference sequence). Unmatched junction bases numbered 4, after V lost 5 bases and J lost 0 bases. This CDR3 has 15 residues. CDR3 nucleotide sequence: TGTGCCAGCAGTACCCGGGACAGAGCCAAAAACATTCAGTACTTC. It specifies CASSTRDRAKNIQYF.

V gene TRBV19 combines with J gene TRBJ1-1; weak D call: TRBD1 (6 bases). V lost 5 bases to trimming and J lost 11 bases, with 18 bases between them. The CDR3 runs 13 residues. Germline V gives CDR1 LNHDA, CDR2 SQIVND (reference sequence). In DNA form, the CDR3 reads TGTGCCAGTAGTTCCCAATACAGGGAGTCGGCTTTCTTT. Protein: CASSSQYRESAFF.

CDR3 sequence reads: CASSWTGYGYTF. CDR3 DNA: TGTGCCAGCAGCTGGACAGGGTACGGCTACACCTTC. The genes are TRBV5-6 and TRBJ1-2; 8 bases agree with TRBD1. The V gene end was trimmed by 3 bases and the J gene end by 8 bases; junction bases not matched to a gene: 3. The germline gives CDR1 SGHDT, CDR2 YYEEEE. The CDR3 has 12 residues.

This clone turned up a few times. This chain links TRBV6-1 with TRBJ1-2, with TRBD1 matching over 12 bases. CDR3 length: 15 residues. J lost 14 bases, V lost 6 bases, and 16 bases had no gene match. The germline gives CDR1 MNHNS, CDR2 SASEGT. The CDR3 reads CASSEKPPGQGAETF. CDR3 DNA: TGTGCCAGCAGCGAGAAACCTCCGGGACAGGGGGCTGAAACCTTC.

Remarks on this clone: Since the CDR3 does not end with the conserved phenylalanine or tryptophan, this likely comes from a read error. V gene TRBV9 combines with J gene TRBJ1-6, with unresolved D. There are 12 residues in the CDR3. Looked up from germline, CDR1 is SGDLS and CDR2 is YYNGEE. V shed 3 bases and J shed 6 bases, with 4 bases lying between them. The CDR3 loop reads CASSGVNSPLHS. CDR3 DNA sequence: TGTGCCAGCAGCGGGGTTAATTCACCCCTCCACTCT.

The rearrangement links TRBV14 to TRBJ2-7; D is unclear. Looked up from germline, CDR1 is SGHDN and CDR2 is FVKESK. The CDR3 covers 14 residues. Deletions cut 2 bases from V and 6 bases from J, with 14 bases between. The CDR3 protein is CASSQNPWVGEQYF. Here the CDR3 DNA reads TGTGCCAGCAGCCAAAATCCTTGGGTGGGCGAGCAGTACTTC.

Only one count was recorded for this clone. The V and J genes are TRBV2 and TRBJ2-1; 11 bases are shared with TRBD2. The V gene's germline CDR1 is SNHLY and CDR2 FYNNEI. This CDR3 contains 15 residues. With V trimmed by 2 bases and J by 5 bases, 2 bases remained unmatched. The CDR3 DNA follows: TGTGCCAGCAGTGAAACTAGCGGGGGACACAATGAGCAGTTCTTC. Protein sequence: CASSETSGGHNEQFF.

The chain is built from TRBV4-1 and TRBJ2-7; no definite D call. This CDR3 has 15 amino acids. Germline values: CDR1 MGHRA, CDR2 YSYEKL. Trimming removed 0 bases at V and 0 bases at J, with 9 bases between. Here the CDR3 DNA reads TGCGCCAGCAGCCAAGATTTAGCCTTCTCCTACGAGCAGTACTTC. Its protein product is CASSQDLAFSYEQYF.

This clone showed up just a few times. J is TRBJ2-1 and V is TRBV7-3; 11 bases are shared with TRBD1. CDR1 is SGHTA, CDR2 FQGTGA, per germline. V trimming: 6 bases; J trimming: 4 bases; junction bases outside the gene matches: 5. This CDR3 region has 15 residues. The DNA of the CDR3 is TGTGCCAGCAGTGCGGGACAGGGGGGGTACAATGAGCAGTTCTTC. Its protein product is CASSAGQGGYNEQFF.

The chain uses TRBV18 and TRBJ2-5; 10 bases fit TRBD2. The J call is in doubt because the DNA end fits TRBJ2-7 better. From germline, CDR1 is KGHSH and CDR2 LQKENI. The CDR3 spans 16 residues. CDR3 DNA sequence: TGTGCCAGCTCACTGTCTAGCGGGAGAAGCTCCTACGAGCAGTACTTC. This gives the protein CASSLSSGRSSYEQYF.

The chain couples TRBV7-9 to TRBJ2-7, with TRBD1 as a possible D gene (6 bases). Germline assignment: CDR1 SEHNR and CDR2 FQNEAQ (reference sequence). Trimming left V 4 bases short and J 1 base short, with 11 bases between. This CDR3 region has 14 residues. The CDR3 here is CASSSTTGSYEQYF. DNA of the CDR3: TGTGCCAGCAGCTCTACGACAGGTTCCTACGAGCAGTACTTC.

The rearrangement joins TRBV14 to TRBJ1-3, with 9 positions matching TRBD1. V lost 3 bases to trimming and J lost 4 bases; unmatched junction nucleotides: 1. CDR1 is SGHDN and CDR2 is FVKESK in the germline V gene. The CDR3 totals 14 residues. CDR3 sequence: CASSHGTGGNTIYF. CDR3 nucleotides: TGTGCCAGCAGCCACGGGACAGGGGGAAACACCATATATTTT.

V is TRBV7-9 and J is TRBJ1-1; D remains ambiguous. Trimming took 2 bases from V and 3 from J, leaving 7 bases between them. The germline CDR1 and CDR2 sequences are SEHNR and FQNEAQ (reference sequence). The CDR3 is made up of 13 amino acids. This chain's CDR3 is CASSLWGDTEAFF. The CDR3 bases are TGTGCCAGCAGCTTATGGGGAGACACTGAAGCTTTCTTT. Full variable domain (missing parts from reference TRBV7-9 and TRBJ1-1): DTGVSQNPRHKITKRGQNVTFRCDPISEHNRLYWYRQTLGQGPEFLTYFQNEAQLEKSRLLSDRFSAERPKGSFSTLEIQRTEQGDSAMYLCASSLWGDTEAFFGQGTRLTVV.

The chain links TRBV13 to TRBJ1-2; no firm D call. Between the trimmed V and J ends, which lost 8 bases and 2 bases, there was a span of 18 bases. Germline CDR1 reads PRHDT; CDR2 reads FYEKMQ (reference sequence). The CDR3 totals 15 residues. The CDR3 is CASATYPLRNYGYTF. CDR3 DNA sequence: TGTGCCAGCGCCACTTATCCCCTCCGGAACTATGGCTACACCTTC.

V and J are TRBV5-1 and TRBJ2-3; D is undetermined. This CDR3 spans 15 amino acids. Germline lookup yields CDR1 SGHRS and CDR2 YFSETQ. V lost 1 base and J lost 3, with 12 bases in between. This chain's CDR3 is CASSLLQPITDTQYF. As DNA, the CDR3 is TGCGCCAGCAGCTTGCTACAGCCTATAACAGATACGCAGTATTTT.

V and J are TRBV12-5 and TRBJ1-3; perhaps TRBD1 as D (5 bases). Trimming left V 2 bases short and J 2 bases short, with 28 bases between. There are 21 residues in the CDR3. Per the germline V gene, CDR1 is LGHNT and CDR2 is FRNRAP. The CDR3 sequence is CASGLRPPGTAYDLPGNTIYF. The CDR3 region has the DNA TGTGCTAGTGGTTTGCGCCCCCCAGGGACTGCCTATGATTTGCCTGGAAACACCATATATTTT.

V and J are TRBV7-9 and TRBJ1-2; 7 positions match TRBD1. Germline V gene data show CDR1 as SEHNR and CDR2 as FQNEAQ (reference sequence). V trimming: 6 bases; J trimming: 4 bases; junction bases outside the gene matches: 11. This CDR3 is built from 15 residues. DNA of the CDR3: TGTGCCAGCAGACTTACTACCGGGACAGTCTATGGCTACACCTTC. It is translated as CASRLTTGTVYGYTF. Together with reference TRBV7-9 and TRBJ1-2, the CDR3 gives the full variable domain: DTGVSQNPRHKITKRGQNVTFRCDPISEHNRLYWYRQTLGQGPEFLTYFQNEAQLEKSRLLSDRFSAERPKGSFSTLEIQRTEQGDSAMYLCASRLTTGTVYGYTFGSGTRLTVV.

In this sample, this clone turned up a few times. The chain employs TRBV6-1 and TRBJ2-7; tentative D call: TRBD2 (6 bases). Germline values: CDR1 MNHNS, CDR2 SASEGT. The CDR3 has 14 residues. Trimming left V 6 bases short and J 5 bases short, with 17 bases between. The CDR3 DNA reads TGTGCCAGCAGCCCTAGCGTTGATAGCAACGAGCAGTACTTC. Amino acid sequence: CASSPSVDSNEQYF.

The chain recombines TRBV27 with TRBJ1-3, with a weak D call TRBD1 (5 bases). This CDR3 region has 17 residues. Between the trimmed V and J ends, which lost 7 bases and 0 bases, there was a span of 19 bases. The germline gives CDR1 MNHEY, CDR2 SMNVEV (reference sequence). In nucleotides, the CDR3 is TGTGCCAGCATGATCTCCGGGGCCCGGAGCTCTGGAAACACCATATATTTT. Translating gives CASMISGARSSGNTIYF.

CDR3 region: CASRDSNYGYTF. The CDR3 nucleotides read TGTGCCAGCCGGGACAGCAACTATGGCTACACCTTC. The gene calls are TRBV6-5 and TRBJ1-2; 7 bases are a match to TRBD1. This CDR3 contains 12 residues. Per germline, CDR1 MNHEY and CDR2 SVGAGI. Trimming cost V 8 bases and J 2 bases; bases outside gene matches: 2.

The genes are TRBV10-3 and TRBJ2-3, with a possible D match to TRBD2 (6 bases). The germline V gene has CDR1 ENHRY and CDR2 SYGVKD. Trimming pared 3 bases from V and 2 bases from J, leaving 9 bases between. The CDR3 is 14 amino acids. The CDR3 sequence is CAISDGGDTDTQYF. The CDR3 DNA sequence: TGTGCCATCAGTGATGGCGGGGACACAGATACGCAGTATTTT.

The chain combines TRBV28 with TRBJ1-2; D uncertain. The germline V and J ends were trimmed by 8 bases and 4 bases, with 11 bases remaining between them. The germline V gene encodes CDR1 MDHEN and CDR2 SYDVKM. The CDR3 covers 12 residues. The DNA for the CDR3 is TGTGCCAGCGGAACAGTCCTCTATGGCTACACCTTC. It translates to CASGTVLYGYTF.

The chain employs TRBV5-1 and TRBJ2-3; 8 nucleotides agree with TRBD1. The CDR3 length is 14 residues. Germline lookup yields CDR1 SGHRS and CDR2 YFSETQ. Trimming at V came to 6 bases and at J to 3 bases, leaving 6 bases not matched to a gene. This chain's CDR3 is CASKGTGVTDTQYF. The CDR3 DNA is TGCGCCAGCAAAGGGACAGGAGTAACAGATACGCAGTATTTT. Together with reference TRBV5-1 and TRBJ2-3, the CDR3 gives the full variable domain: KAGVTQTPRYLIKTRGQQVTLSCSPISGHRSVSWYQQTPGQGLQFLFEYFSETQRNKGNFPGRFSGRQFSNSRSEMNVSTLELGDSALYLCASKGTGVTDTQYFGPGTRLTVL.